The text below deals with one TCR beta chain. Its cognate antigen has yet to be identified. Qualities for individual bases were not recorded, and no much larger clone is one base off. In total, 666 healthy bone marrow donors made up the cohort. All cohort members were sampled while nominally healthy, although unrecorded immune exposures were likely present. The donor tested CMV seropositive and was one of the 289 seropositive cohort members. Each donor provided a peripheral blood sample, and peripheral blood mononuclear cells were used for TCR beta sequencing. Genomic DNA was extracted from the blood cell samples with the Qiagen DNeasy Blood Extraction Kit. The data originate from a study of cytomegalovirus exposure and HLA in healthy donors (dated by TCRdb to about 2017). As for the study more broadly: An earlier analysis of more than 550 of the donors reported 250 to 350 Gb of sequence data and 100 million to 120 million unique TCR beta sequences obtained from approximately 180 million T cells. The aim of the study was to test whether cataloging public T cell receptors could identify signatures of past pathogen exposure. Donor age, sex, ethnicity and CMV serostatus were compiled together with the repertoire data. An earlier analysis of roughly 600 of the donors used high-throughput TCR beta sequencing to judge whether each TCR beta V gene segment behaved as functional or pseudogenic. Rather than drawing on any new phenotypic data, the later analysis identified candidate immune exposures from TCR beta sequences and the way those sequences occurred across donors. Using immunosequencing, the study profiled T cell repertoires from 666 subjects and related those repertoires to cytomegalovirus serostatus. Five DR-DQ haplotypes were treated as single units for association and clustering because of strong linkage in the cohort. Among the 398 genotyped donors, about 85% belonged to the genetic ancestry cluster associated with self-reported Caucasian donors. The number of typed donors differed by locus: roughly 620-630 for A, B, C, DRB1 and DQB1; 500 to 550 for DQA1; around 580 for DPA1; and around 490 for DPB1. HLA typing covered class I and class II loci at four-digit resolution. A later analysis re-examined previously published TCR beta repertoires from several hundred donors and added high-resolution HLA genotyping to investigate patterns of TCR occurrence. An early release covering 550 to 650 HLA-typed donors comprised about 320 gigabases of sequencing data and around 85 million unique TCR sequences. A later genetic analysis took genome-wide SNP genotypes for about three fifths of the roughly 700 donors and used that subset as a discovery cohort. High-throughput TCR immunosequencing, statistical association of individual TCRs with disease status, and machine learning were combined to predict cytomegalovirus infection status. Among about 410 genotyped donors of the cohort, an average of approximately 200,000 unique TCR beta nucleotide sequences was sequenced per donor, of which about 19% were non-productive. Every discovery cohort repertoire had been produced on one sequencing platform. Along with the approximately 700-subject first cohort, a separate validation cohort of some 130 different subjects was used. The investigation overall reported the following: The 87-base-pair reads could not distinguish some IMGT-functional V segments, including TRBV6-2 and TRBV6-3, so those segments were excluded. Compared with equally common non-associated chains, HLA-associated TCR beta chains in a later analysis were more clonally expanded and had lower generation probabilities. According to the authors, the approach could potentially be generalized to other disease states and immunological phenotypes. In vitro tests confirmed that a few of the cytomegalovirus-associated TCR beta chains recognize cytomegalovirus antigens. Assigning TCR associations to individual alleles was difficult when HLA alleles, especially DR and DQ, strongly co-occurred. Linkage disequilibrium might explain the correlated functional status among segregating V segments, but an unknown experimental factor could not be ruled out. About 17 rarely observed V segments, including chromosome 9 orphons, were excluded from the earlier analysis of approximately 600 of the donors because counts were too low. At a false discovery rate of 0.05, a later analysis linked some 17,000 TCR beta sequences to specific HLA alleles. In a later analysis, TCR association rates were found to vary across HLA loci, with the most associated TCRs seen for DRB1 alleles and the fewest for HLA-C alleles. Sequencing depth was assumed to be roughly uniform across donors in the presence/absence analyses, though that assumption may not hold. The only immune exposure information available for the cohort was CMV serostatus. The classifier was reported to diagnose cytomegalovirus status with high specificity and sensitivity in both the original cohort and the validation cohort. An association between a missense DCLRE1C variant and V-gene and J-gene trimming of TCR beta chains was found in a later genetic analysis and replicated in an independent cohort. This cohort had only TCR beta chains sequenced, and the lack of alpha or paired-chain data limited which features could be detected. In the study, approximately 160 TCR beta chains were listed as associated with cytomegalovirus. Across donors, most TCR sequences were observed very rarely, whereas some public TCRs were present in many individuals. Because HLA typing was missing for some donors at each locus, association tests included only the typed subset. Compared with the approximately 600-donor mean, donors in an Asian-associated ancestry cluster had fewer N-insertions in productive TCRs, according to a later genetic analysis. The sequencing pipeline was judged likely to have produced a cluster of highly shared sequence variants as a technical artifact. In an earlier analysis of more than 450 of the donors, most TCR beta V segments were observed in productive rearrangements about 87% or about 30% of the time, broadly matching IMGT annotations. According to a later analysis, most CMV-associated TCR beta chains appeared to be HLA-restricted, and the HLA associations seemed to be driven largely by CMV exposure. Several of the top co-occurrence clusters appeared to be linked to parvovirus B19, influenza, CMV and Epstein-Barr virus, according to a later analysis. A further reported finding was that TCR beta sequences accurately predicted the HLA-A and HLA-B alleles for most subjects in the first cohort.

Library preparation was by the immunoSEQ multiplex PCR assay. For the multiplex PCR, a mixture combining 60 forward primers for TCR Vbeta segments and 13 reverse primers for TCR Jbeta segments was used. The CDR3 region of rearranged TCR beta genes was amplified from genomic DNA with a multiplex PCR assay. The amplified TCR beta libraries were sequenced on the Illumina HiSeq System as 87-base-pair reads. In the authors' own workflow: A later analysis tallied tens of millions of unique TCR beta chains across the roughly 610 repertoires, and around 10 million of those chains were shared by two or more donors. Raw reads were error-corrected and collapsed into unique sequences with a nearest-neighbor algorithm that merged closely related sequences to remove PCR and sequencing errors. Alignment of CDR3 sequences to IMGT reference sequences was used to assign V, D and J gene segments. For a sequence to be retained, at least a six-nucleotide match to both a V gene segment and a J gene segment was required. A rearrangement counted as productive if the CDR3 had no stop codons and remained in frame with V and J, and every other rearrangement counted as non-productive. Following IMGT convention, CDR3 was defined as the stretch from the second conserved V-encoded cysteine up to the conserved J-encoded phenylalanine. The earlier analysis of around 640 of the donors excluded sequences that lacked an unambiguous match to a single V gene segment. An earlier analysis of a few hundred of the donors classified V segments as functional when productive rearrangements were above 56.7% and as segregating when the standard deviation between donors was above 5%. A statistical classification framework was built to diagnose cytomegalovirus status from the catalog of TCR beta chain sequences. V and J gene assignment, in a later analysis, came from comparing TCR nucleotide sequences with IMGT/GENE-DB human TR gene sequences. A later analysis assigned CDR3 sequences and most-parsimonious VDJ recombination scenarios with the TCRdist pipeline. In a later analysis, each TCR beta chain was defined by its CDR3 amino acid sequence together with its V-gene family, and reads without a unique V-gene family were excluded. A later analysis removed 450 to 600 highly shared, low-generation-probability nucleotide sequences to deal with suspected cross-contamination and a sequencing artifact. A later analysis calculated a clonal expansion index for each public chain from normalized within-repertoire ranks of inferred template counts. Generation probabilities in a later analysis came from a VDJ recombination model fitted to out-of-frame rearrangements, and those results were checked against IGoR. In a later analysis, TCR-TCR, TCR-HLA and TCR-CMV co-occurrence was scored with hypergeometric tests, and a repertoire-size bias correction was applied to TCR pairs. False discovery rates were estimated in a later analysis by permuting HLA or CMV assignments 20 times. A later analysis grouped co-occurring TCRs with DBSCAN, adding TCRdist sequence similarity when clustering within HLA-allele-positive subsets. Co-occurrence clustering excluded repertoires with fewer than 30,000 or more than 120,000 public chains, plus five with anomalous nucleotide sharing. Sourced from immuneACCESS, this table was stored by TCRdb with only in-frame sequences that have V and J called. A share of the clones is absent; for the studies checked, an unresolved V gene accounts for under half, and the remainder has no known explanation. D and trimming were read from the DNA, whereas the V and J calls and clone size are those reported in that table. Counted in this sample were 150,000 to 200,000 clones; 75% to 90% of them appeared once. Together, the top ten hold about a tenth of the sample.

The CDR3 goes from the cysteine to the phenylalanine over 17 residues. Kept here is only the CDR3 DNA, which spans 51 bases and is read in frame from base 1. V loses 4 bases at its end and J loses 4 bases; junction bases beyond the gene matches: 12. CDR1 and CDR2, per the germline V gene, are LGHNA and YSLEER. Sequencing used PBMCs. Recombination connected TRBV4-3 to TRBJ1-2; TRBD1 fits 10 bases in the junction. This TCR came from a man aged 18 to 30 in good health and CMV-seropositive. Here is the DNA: TGCGCCAGCAGCCCCGGGACAGGGGACTCCGCACTCTATGGCTACACCTTC. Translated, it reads CASSPGTGDSALYGYTF.